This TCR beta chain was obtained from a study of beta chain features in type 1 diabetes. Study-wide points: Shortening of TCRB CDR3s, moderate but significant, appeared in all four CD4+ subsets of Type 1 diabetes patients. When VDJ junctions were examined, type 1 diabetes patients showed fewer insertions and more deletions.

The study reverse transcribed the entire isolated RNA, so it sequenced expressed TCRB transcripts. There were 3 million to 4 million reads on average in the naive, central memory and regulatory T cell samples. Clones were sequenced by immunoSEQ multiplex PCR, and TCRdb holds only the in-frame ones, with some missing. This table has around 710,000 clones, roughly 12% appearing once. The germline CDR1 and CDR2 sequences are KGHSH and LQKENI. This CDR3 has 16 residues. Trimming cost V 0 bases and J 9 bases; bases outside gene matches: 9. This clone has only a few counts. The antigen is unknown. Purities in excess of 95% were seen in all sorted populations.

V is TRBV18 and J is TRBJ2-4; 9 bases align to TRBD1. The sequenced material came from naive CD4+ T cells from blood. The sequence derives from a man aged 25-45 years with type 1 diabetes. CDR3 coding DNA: TGTGCCAGCTCACCACCGCCTGGGACAGGGCAGGCCATTCAGTACTTC. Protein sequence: CASSPPPGTGQAIQYF.